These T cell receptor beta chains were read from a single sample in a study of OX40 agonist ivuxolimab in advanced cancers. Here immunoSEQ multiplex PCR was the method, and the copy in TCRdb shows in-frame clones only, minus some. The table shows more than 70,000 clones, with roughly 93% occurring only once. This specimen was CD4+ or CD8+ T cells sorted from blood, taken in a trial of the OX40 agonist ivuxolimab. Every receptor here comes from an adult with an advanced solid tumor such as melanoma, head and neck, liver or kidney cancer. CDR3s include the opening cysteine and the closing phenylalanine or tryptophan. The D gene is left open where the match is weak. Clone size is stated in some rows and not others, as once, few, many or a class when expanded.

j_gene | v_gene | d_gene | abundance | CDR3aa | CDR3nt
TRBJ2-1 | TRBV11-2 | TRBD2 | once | CASSSPDGREGISYNEQFF | TGTGCCAGCAGCTCCCCTGACGGGAGGGAAGGCATTTCCTACAATGAGCAGTTCTTC
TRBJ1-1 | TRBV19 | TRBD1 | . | CASSMRGTGGTEAFF | TGTGCCAGTAGTATGAGGGGGACAGGGGGTACTGAAGCTTTCTTT
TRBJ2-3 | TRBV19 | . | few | CASSSLANTDTQYF | TGTGCCAGTAGTAGCTTGGCAAACACAGATACGCAGTATTTT
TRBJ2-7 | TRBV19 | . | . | CASSRPGRSYEQYF | TGTGCCAGTAGTAGGCCGGGACGCTCCTACGAGCAGTACTTC
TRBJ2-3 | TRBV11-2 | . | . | CASSLGVLGSDTQYF | TGTGCCAGCAGCTTAGGAGTCTTAGGTTCAGATACGCAGTATTTT
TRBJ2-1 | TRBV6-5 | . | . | CASSPDYRSEQFF | TGTGCCAGCAGCCCGGACTACCGTAGTGAGCAGTTCTTC
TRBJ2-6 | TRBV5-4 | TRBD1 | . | CASSYPQGASNVLTF | TGTGCCAGCAGCTATCCACAGGGGGCGTCCAACGTCCTGACTTTC
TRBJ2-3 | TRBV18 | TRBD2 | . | CASSGTSGSIDTQYF | TGTGCCAGCTCCGGGACTAGCGGGAGTATAGATACGCAGTATTTT
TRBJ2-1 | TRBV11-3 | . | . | CASSANNEQFF | TGTGCCAGCAGCGCGAACAATGAGCAGTTCTTC
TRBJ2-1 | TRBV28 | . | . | CASNEGLPRDNEQFF | TGTGCCAGCAACGAAGGACTCCCAAGGGACAATGAGCAGTTCTTC
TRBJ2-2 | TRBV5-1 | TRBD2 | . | CASSHGIGGANTGELFF | TGCGCCAGCAGCCACGGGATTGGGGGGGCGAACACCGGGGAGCTGTTTTTT
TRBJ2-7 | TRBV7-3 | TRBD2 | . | CASSLGLAGTYEQYF | TGTGCCAGCAGCTTAGGACTAGCGGGAACCTACGAGCAGTACTTC
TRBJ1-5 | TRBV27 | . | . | CASSLNEGSNQPQHF | TGTGCCAGCAGTTTAAATGAGGGTAGCAATCAGCCCCAGCATTTT
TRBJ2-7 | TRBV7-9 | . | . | CASSLAEGPQYF | TGTGCCAGCAGCTTAGCGGAAGGACCTCAGTACTTC
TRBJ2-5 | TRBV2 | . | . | CASSESEETQYF | TGTGCCAGCAGTGAGTCCGAAGAGACCCAGTACTTC
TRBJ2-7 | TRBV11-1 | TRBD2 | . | CASSLPPGLAGAKQYF | TGTGCCAGCAGCTTACCTCCGGGACTAGCGGGAGCTAAGCAGTACTTC
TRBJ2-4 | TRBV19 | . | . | CASREGPGKNIQYF | TGTGCCAGTAGAGAGGGGCCGGGGAAAAACATTCAGTACTTC
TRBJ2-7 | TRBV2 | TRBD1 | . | CASRAGTGGSASDEQYF | TGTGCCAGCAGAGCCGGGACAGGGGGTTCGGCTTCTGACGAGCAGTACTTC
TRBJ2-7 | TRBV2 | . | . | CASNEPYEQYF | TGTGCCAGCAATGAACCTTACGAGCAGTACTTC
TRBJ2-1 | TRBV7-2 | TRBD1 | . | CASSLGTGVVEQFF | TGTGCCAGCAGCTTAGGGACAGGGGTGGTCGAGCAGTTCTTC
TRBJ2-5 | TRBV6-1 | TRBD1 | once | CASSDGRGRGETQYF | TGTGCCAGCAGTGATGGCAGGGGGCGGGGAGAGACCCAGTACTTC
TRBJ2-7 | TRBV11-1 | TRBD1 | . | CASSLGLGQSQYF | TGTGCCAGCAGCTTAGGGTTGGGACAGAGCCAGTACTTC
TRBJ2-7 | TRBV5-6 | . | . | CASSSRQGLYEQYF | TGTGCCAGCAGCTCCCGACAGGGACTCTACGAGCAGTACTTC
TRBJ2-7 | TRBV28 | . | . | CASSTGRNEQYF | TGTGCCAGCAGTACAGGGAGGAACGAGCAGTACTTC
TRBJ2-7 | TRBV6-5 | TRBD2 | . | CASSSTSGRGNEQYF | TGTGCCAGCAGCTCGACTAGCGGGAGGGGGAACGAGCAGTACTTC
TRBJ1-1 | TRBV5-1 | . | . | CASSLMMNTEAFF | TGCGCCAGCAGCTTGATGATGAACACTGAAGCTTTCTTT
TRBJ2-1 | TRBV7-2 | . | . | CASSLDSGTDEQFF | TGTGCCAGCAGCTTAGATTCAGGGACGGATGAGCAGTTCTTC
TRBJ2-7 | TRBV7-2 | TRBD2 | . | CASSLKSPGLGAYEQYF | TGTGCCAGCAGCTTAAAGAGTCCGGGACTAGGCGCCTACGAGCAGTACTTC
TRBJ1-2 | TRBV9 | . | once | CASSNRDTNYGYTF | TGTGCCAGCAGCAACCGGGACACTAACTATGGCTACACCTTC
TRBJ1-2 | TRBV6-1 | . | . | CASSEREGVWGYTF | TGTGCCAGCAGTGAAAGGGAGGGGGTCTGGGGCTACACCTTC
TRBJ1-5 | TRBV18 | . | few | CASSPGNQPQHF | TGTGCCAGCTCACCTGGCAATCAGCCCCAGCATTTT
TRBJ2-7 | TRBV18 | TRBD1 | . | CASSSQGTGSEQYF | TGTGCCAGCTCATCACAAGGGACAGGGAGCGAGCAGTACTTC
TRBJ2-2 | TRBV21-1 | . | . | CASGNYGAQNTGELFF | TGTGCCAGCGGGAATTACGGGGCCCAGAACACCGGGGAGCTGTTTTTT
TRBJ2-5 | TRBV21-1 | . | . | CASSKAWGTGHETQYF | TGTGCCAGCAGCAAAGCGTGGGGGACCGGGCACGAGACCCAGTACTTC
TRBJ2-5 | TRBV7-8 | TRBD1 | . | CASRTGTGLQETQYF | TGTGCCAGCAGGACCGGGACAGGGTTACAGGAGACCCAGTACTTC
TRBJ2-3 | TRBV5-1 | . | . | CASSLTYSSTDTQYF | TGCGCCAGCAGCTTAACTTATTCTAGCACAGATACGCAGTATTTT
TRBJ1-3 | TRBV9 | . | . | CASSVDGSGNTIYF | TGTGCCAGCAGCGTAGACGGATCTGGAAACACCATATATTTT
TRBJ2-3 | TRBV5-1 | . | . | CASSFSGTDTQYF | TGCGCCAGCAGCTTTTCAGGCACAGATACGCAGTATTTT
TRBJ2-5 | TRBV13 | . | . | CASSLSAETQYF | TGTGCCAGCAGCTTGAGCGCAGAGACCCAGTACTTC
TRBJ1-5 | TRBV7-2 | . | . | CASSPYNQPQHF | TGTGCCAGCAGCCCATACAATCAGCCCCAGCATTTT